This TCR beta chain comes out of a study of a mutant IDH1 vaccine in newly diagnosed glioma. Time point reported: week 23, last vaccination. Each dose of the vaccine consisted of 300 ug of mutant IDH1 20-mer peptide, with topical imiquimod. Germline V lookup: CDR1 MNHEY, CDR2 SVGAGI. V lost 4 bases to trimming and J lost 4 bases, with 19 bases between them. The CDR3 totals 16 residues. With respect to this clone: Its target is unknown.

Sequencing used immunoSEQ multiplex PCR; TCRdb keeps in-frame clones, though not all of them. The sample records over 50,000 clones, approximately 87% being singletons. Study outcomes and limitations: Pseudoprogression apparently tracked independently of changes in top peripheral T cell clonotypes.

This sample comprised PBMCs, obtained from a glioma patient whose treatment included an IDH1 peptide vaccine. The chain uses TRBV6-5 and TRBJ1-1; possible D gene TRBD1, 6 bases. The sequence was obtained from a man aged 18 to 29 with glioma. As DNA, the CDR3 is TGTGCCAGCAGTTCAGCGGACAGCTGGGTGGGCACTGAAGCTTTCTTT. Protein: CASSSADSWVGTEAFF.